Given below is one T cell receptor beta chain in context. Its antigen remains undetermined. No much larger clone exists at a distance of one base, and base qualities are not known. This sample was included in a study of shared clonotypes between healthy human individuals (dated by TCRdb to the early 2020s). Looking at the study overall: Three men and a couple of women, aged 18 to 49 years, made up the cohort. To estimate repertoire size and how much clonotypes are shared between individuals, the study performed deep sequencing of blood TCR repertoires from 4 to 6 healthy adults. To increase sequencing depth and limit assay-specific biases, TCR repertoire library preparation and sequencing were carried out by different laboratories using diverse techniques. Each donor's leukapheresis produced roughly between about 0.85 and 10 billion PBMCs. Summary of the overall study and its limitations: Based on pairwise subsampling, the degree of clonotype sharing among donors was expected to be affected by sequencing depth. Only blood was sampled, and tissue TCR repertoires likely differ from those in blood. The small number of donors limited the genetic and exposure-history diversity represented.

The donors were healthy, HIV-negative adults who had no recently reported acute infections or vaccinations. All donors were Caucasian adults living in Nashville, Tennessee, USA. For unsorted samples, roughly 91 million PBMCs were counted, and genomic DNA was extracted using the QIAamp DNA Blood Mini kit. Blood was obtained by leukapheresis, after which PBMCs were separated by Ficoll-Histopaque density gradient centrifugation and cryopreserved in liquid nitrogen vapor phase. Compared with germline, V lacks 1 base and J lacks 2 bases; bases without a gene match: 2. The CDR3 runs 15 amino acids, cysteine and phenylalanine included. Only CDR3 DNA remains: 45 bases, in frame from the first base. Sequences SGHKS (CDR1) and YYEKEE (CDR2) are obtained from the germline V gene (reference sequence). Using the deep immunoSEQ assay, TCR CDR3 regions were amplified from genomic DNA by multiplex PCR. Genomic DNA extracted from each cell subset was distributed evenly over all wells of several immunoSEQ 96-well plates, and each plate served as one replicate. For unsorted PBMC, 250 to 300 ng genomic DNA, equal to 25,000 to 35,000 T cell genomes, was loaded into each replicate PCR. Unsorted PBMC genomic DNA was sequenced across ten immunoSEQ deep assay plates. Purified libraries were quantified with a Qubit 3.0 fluorometer, sized on a Bioanalyzer 2100, and re-quantified with the KAPA Library Quantification kit. Each immunoSEQ 96-well plate was sequenced on its own single-read 150-cycle Illumina NextSeq 550 flow cell. In the paper's pipeline: Because the immunoSEQ output held only junctional sequences and lacked quality scores, the filtering could not match the filtering applied to full-length reads. Sequences were annotated with PyIR, a Python wrapper for IgBLAST v1.9, using IMGT germline references to assign V/J genes and CDR3. Reads with weak V/J assignments (E-value above 1e-6), missing CDR3, stop codons, out-of-frame junctions, or ambiguous translated residues were removed. V3J clonotypes were defined as sequences sharing an identical inferred V gene, J gene, and CDR3 amino acid sequence. To compute the percentage overlap between repertoires, the number of shared unique clonotypes was divided by the size of the smaller repertoire. Repertoire richness was assessed with RTK rarefaction, the Chao1 estimator, and Recon v2.1 estimates of unobserved clonotypes. Drawn from immuneACCESS, this table holds only the in-frame rearrangements with V and J called that TCRdb kept. Clones are partly lost; checked studies trace under half to an unresolved V gene and leave the rest unexplained. D and trimming were read from the DNA, whereas the V and J calls and clone size are those reported in that table. This sample comprises around 480,000 clones, 60% to 80% of them detected only once. About an eighth of the sample is taken by the ten largest.

The sample consisted of PBMCs. The clonotype originates from a woman aged 40 to 55 in good health. Some clones in this sample may be carry-over from other donors' samples. Recombination joined TRBV5-5 with TRBJ2-5; 10 bases in the junction line up with TRBD2. This receptor has the CDR3 CASSLPSGRQETQYF. DNA sequence: TGTGCCAGCAGCTTGCCTAGCGGGAGACAAGAGACCCAGTACTTC.